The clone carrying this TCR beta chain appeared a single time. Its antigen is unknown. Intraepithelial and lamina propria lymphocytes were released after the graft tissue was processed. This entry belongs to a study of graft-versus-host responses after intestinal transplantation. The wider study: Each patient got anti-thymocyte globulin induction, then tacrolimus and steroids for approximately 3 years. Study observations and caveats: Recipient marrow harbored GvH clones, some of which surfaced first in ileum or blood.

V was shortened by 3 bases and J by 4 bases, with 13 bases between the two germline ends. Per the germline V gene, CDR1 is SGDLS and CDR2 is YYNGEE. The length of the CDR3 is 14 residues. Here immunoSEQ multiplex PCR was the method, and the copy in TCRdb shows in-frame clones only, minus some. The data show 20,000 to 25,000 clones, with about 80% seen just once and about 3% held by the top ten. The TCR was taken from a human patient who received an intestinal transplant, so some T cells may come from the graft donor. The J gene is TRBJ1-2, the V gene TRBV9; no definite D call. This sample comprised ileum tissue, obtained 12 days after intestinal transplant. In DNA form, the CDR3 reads TGTGCCAGCAGCGACCCCACCGCGTTCTATGGCTACACCTTC. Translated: CASSDPTAFYGYTF. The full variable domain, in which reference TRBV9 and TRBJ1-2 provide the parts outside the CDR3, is DSGVTQTPKHLITATGQRVTLRCSPRSGDLSVYWYQQSLDQGLQFLIQYYNGEERAKGNILERFSAQQFPDLHSELNLSSLELGDSALYFCASSDPTAFYGYTFGSGTRLTVV.